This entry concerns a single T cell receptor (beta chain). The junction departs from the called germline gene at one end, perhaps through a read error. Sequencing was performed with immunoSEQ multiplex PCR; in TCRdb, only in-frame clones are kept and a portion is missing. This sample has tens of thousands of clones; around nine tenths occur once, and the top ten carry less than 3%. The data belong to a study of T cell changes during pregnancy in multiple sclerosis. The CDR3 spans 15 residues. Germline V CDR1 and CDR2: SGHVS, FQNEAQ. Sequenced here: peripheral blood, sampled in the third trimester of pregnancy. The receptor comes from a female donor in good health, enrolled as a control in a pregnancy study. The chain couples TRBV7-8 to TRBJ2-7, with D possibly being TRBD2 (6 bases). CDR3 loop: CASSPEGLLPGGGAF. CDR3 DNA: TGTGCCAGCAGCCCCGAAGGTCTCCTCCCCGGTGGCGGGGCCTTC.